This TCR beta chain originates from a study of lymphopenia after photon versus proton radiotherapy. Study findings and constraints: In patients who died, overall survival fell as post-nadir TCR diversity dropped more.

Germline assignment: CDR1 SGHDT and CDR2 YYEEEE. The germline V and J ends were trimmed by 3 bases and 5 bases, with 20 bases remaining between them. CDR3 length equals 17 residues. Profiling relied on immunoSEQ multiplex PCR, and the TCRdb table lists in-frame clones only, not all of them. Among about 70,000 clones, 85% to 95% were seen once, and the ten largest hold about 2.2%. Remarks on this clone: Its cognate antigen is unknown.

This clonotype was obtained from a woman in her forties with cholangiocarcinoma. The genes are TRBV5-6 and TRBJ2-2, with D possibly matching TRBD1 (7 bases). The sample here was peripheral blood, taken from a patient treated with photon-based radiotherapy. DNA of the CDR3: TGTGCCAGCAGCTCCGCGGGACAGCACTTTACTACCGGGGAGCTGTTTTTT. Its protein product is CASSSAGQHFTTGELFF.